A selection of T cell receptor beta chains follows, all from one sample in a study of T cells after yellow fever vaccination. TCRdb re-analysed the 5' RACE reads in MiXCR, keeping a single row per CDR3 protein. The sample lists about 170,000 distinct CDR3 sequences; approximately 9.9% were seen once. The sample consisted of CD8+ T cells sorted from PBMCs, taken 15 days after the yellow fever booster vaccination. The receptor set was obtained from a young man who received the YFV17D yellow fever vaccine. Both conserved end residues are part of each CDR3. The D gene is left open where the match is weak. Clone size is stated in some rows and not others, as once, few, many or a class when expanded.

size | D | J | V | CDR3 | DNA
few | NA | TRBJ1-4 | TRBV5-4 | CASSSGTTPEKLFF | TGTGCCAGCAGCTCTGGGACAACCCCTGAAAAACTGTTTTTT
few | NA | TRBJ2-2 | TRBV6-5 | CASSYGVENTGELFF | TGTGCCAGCAGTTACGGGGTGGAGAACACCGGGGAGCTGTTTTTT
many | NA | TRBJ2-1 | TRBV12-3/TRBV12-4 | CASSLDDGDEQFF | TGTGCCAGCAGTTTAGACGACGGGGATGAGCAGTTCTTC
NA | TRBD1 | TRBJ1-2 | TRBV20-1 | CSARDSSGGDGYTF | TGCAGTGCTAGAGATAGTTCAGGGGGCGATGGCTACACCTTC
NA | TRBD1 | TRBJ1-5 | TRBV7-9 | CASSPTYRGPNQPQHF | TGTGCCAGCAGCCCCACCTACAGGGGTCCGAATCAGCCCCAGCATTTT
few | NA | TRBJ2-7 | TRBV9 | CASSVGNEQYF | TGTGCCAGCAGCGTCGGGAACGAGCAGTACTTC
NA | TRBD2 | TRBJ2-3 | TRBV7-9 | CAGRAGGMDTQYF | TGTGCCGGACGAGCGGGGGGGATGGATACGCAGTATTTT
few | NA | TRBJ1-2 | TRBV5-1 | CASSWGVRYGYTF | TGCGCCAGCAGTTGGGGAGTTCGCTATGGCTACACCTTC
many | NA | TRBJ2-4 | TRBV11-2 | CASSLGGAIGNPKNIQYF | TGTGCCAGCAGCTTAGGGGGCGCGATAGGGAACCCCAAAAACATTCAGTACTTC
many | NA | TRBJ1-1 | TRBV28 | CASSTQGLFLEAFF | TGTGCCAGCAGTACCCAGGGGCTCTTCCTCGAAGCTTTCTTT
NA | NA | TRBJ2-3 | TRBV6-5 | CASRGFDTLLTDTQYF | TGTGCCAGCCGTGGGTTTGACACCCTCCTCACAGATACGCAGTATTTT
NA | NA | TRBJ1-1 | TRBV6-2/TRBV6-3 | CASRTSGGSTEAFF | TGTGCCAGCAGGACCTCAGGAGGGAGCACTGAAGCTTTCTTT
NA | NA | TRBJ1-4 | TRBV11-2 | CASSLLTNEKLFF | TGTGCCAGCAGCTTATTGACTAATGAAAAACTGTTTTTT
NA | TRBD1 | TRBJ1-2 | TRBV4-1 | CASSQFLDRGYGYTF | TGCGCCAGCAGCCAATTTTTGGACAGGGGATATGGCTACACCTTC
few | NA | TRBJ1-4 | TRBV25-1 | CASSRGYEINEKLFF | TGTGCCAGCAGCAGGGGCTACGAGATTAATGAAAAACTGTTTTTT
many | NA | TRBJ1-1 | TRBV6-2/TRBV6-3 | CASSPSPRLDRGTEAFF | TGTGCCAGCAGCCCGTCCCCCCGTTTAGACCGGGGCACTGAAGCTTTCTTT
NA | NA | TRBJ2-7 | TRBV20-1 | CSARPTLTLTYEQYF | TGCAGTGCTAGACCGACCCTCACCTTAACCTACGAGCAGTACTTC
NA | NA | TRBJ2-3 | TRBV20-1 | CSARDLGEDTQYF | TGCAGTGCTAGAGATCTGGGGGAAGATACGCAGTATTTT
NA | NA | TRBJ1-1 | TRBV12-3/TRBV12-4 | CASTSGLVGTEAFF | TGTGCCAGCACTTCGGGCCTTGTAGGGACTGAAGCTTTCTTT
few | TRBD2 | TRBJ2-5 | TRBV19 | CASSIEGLAAQETQYF | TGTGCCAGTAGTATAGAGGGACTAGCGGCACAGGAGACCCAGTACTTC
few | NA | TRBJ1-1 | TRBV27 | CASAYNGGSTEAFF | TGTGCCAGCGCCTATAACGGGGGGTCCACTGAAGCTTTCTTT
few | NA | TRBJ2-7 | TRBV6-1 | CASSQGWGLRLREQYF | TGTGCCAGCAGCCAGGGCTGGGGCCTGCGGCTTAGGGAGCAGTACTTC
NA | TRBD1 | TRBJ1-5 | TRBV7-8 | CASSKQGAGNQPQHF | TGTGCCAGCAGCAAACAGGGGGCGGGCAATCAGCCCCAGCATTTT
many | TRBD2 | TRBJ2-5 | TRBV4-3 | CASSQDWSGGATETQYF | TGCGCCAGCAGCCAAGATTGGAGCGGGGGGGCCACAGAGACCCAGTACTTC
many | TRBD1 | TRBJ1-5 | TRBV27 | CASSLSGTGIQPQHF | TGTGCCAGCAGTTTATCAGGGACAGGGATTCAGCCCCAGCATTTT
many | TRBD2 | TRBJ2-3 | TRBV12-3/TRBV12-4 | CASILETGGGSYTQYF | TGTGCCAGCATCCTAGAGACGGGCGGGGGGTCATATACGCAGTATTTT
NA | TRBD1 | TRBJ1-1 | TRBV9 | CASSVAATGIMNTEAFF | TGTGCCAGCAGCGTAGCCGCGACAGGGATTATGAACACTGAAGCTTTCTTT
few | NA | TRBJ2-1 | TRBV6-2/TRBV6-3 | CASSYSGDPYNEQFF | TGTGCCAGCAGTTACTCGGGGGACCCCTACAATGAGCAGTTCTTC
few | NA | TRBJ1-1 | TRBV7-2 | CASTPRLWNTEAFF | TGTGCCAGCACCCCCAGGCTATGGAACACTGAAGCTTTCTTT
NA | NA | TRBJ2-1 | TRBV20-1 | CSARRRDYNEQFF | TGCAGTGCTAGAAGGCGGGACTACAATGAGCAGTTCTTC
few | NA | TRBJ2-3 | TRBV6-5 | CASSIGVSNTDTQYF | TGTGCCAGCAGCATCGGGGTTAGCAACACAGATACGCAGTATTTT
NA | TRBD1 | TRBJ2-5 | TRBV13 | CASSRQGARKTQYF | TGTGCCAGCAGCCGACAGGGGGCCCGGAAGACCCAGTACTTC
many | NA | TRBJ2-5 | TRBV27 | CASSFSGRETQYF | TGTGCCAGCAGTTTTTCGGGGAGAGAGACCCAGTACTTC
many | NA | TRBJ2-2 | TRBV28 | CASSLSSWTGELFF | TGTGCCAGCAGTTTATCATCTTGGACCGGGGAGCTGTTTTTT
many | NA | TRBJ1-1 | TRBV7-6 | CASSLAPGTEAFF | TGTGCCAGCAGCTTAGCCCCCGGGACTGAAGCTTTCTTT
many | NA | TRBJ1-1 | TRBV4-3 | CASSQDPAGTEAFF | TGCGCCAGCAGCCAAGATCCGGCAGGGACTGAAGCTTTCTTT
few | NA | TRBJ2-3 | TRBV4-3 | CASSQEVPTPSPDTQYF | TGCGCCAGCAGCCAAGAAGTCCCGACCCCAAGCCCAGATACGCAGTATTTT
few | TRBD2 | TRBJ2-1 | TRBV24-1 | CATSDPGLVGEQFF | TGTGCCACCAGTGACCCCGGACTAGTTGGCGAGCAGTTCTTC
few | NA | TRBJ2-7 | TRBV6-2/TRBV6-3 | CASSRLIYEQYF | TGTGCCAGCAGCCGCCTCATCTACGAGCAGTACTTC
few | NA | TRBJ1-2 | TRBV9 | CASSPGGRGGDGYTF | TGTGCCAGCAGCCCCGGTGGTAGGGGCGGCGATGGCTACACCTTC
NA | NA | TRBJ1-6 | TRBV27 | CASAGQTNSPLHF | TGTGCCAGCGCTGGACAGACCAATTCACCCCTCCACTTT
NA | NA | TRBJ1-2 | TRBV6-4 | CASSDSGSKRYTF | TGTGCCAGCAGTGACTCGGGGTCAAAACGCTACACCTTC
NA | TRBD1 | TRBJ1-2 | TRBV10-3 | CAISEGGAYGYTF | TGTGCCATCAGTGAAGGGGGCGCTTATGGCTACACCTTC
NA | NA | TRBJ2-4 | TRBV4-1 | CASSQEASSLNIQYF | TGCGCCAGCAGCCAAGAGGCCAGTTCCCTAAACATTCAGTACTTC
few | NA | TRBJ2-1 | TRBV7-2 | CASSLTSGTTYNEQFF | TGTGCCAGCAGCCTGACCTCCGGGACGACCTACAATGAGCAGTTCTTC
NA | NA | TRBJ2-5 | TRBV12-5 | CASGLAALQETQYF | TGTGCTAGTGGTTTGGCGGCCCTACAAGAGACCCAGTACTTC
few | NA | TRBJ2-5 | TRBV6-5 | CASRDGETQYF | TGTGCCAGCAGGGACGGGGAGACCCAGTACTTC
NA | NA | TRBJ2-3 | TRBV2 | CASGRADTDTQYF | TGTGCCAGCGGGAGAGCCGACACAGATACGCAGTATTTT
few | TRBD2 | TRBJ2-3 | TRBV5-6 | CASSIGGASAQYF | TGTGCCAGCAGCATCGGGGGGGCCAGTGCGCAGTATTTT